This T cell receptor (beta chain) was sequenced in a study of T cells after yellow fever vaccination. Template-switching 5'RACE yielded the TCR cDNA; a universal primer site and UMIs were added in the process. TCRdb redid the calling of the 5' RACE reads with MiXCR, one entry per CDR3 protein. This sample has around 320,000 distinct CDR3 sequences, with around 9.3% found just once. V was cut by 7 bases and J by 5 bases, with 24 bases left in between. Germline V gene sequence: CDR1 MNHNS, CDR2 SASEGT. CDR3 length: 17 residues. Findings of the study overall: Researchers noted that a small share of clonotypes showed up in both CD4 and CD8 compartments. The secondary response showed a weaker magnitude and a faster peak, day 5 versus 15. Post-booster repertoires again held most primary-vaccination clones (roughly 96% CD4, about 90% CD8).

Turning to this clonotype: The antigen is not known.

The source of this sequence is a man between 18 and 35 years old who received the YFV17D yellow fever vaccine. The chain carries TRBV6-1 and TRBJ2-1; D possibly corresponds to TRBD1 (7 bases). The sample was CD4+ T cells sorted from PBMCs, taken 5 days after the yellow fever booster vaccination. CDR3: CASTNFFVGGGNNEQFF. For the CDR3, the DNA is TGTGCCAGCACCAATTTCTTCGTTGGAGGGGGCAACAATGAGCAGTTCTTC.